The source of this T cell receptor (beta chain) is a study of CD8+CD57+ T cells in acquired aplastic anemia. Germline CDR1 SGHAT, CDR2 FQNNGV. The germline V and J ends were trimmed by 3 bases and 9 bases, with 12 bases remaining between them. This CDR3 has 14 residues. Genomic DNA, serving as template, underwent TCR beta VDJ and CDR3 profiling. MiXCR was run by TCRdb on the reads, yielding one entry per CDR3 protein. The repertoire holds roughly 420,000 distinct CDR3 sequences, with about 70% as singletons. The sequenced sample consisted of sorted CD4+, CD8+, or CD8+CD57+ T cells (not recorded which) from PBMCs. This chain uses TRBV11-2 with TRBJ1-6; D is unresolved. This TCR was recovered from a human donor in good health, serving as a control. CDR3 protein: CASSLTASFSPLHF. The CDR3 DNA is TGTGCCAGCAGCTTGACTGCTAGCTTTTCACCCCTCCACTTT.